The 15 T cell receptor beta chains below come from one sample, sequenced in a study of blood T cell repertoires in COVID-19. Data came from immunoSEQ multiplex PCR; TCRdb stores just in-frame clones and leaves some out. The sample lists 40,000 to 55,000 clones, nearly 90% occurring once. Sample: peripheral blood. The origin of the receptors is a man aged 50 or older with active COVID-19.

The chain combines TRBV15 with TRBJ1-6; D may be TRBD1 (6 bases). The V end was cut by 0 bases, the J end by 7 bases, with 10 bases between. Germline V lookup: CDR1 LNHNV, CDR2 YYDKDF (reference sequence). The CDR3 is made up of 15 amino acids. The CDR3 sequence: CATSREDRDNSPLHF. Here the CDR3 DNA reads TGTGCCACCAGCAGAGAGGACAGAGACAATTCACCCCTCCACTTT.

The CDR3 DNA follows: TGTGCCAGCGAATCTCTTTCCCGGGGAGACACTGAAGCTTTCTTT. It yields the protein CASESLSRGDTEAFF. The V gene is TRBV4-2, the J gene TRBJ1-1; D is unclear. This CDR3 contains 15 residues. Germline CDR1 reads LGHNA; CDR2 reads YNFKEQ. V was pared by 8 bases and J by 3 bases, with 19 bases between.

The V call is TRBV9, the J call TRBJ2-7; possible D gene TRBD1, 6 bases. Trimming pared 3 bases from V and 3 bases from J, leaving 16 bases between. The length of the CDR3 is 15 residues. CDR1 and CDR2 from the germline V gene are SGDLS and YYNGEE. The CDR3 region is CASSAQGRESYEQYF. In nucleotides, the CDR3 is TGTGCCAGCAGCGCCCAGGGGAGAGAAAGCTACGAGCAGTACTTC.

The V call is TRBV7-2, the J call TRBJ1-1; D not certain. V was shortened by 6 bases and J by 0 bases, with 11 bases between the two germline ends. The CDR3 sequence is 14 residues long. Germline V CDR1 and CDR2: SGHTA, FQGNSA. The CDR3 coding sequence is TGTGCCAGCAGGATACAGCCCCTGAACACTGAAGCTTTCTTT. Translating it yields CASRIQPLNTEAFF.

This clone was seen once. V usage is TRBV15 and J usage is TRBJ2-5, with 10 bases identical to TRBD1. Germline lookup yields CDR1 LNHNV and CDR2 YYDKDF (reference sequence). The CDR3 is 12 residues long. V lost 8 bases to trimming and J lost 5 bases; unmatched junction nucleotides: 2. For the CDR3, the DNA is TGTGCCACCGGACAGGGGGAGGAGACCCAGTACTTC. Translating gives CATGQGEETQYF. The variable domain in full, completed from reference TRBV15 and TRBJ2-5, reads DAMVIQNPRYQVTQFGKPVTLSCSQTLNHNVMYWYQQKSSQAPKLLFHYYDKDFNNEADTPDNFQSRRPNTSFCFLDIRSPGLGDTAMYLCATGQGEETQYFGPGTRLLVL.

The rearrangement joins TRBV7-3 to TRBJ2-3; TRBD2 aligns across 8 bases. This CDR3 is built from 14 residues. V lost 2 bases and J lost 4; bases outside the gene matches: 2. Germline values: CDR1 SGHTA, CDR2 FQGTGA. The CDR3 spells CASSLAGGSDTQYF. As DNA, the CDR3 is TGTGCCAGCAGCTTAGCGGGAGGTTCAGATACGCAGTATTTT.

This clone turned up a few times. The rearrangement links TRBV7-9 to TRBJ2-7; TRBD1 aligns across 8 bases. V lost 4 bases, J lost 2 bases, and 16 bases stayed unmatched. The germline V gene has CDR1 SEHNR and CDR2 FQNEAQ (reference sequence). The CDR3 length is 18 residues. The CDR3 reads CASSSAIVTGTGTYEQYF. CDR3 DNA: TGTGCCAGCAGCTCAGCTATCGTTACCGGGACAGGAACCTACGAGCAGTACTTC.

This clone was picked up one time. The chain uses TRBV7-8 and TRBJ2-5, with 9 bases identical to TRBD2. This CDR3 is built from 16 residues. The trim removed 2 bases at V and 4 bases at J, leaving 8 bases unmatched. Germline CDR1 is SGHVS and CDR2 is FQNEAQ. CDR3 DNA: TGTGCCAGCAGCTTAACGGCGGGAGGGCCATTAGAGACCCAGTACTTC. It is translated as CASSLTAGGPLETQYF.

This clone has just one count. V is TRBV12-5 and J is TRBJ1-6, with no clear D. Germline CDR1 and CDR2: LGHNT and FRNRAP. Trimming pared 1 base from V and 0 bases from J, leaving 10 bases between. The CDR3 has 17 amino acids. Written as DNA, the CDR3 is TGTGCTAGTGGTTTGGACCCCATGAGCTCCTATAATTCACCCCTCCACTTT. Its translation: CASGLDPMSSYNSPLHF. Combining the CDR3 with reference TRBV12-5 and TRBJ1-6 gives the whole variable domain DARVTQTPRHKVTEMGQEVTMRCQPILGHNTVFWYRQTMMQGLELLAYFRNRAPLDDSGMPKDRFSAEMPDATLATLKIQPSEPRDSAVYFCASGLDPMSSYNSPLHFGNGTRLTVT.

The CDR3 sequence: CASSLLLAGSNEQFF. CDR3 DNA: TGTGCCAGCAGCTTGCTGCTAGCGGGAAGTAATGAGCAGTTCTTC. V and J are TRBV5-6 and TRBJ2-1; 9 nucleotides agree with TRBD2. Germline loops: CDR1 SGHDT, CDR2 YYEEEE. This CDR3 has 15 residues. The trim removed 1 base at V and 7 bases at J, leaving 6 bases unmatched.

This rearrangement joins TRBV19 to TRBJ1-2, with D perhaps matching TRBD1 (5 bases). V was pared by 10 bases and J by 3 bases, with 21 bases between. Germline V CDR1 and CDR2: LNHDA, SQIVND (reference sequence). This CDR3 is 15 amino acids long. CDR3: CAIRDSRNWDYGYTF. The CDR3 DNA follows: TGTGCCATCCGGGACTCACGGAACTGGGACTATGGCTACACCTTC.

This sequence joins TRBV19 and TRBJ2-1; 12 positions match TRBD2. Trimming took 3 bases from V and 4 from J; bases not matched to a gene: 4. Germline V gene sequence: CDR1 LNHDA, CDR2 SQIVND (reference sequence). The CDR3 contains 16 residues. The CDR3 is CASSMTSGSYYNEQFF. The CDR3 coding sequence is TGTGCCAGTAGTATGACTAGCGGGAGTTATTACAATGAGCAGTTCTTC.

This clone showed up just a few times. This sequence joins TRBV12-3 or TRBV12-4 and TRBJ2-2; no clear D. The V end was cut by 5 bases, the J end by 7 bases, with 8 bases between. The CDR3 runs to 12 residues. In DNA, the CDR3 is TGTGCCAGCAGTAGAAGCTTCGGGGAGCTGTTTTTT. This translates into CASSRSFGELFF.

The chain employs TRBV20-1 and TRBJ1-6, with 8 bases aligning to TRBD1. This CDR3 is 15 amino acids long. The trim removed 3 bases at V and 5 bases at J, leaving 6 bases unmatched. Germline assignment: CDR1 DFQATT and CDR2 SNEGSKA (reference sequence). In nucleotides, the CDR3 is TGCAGTGCTAGTCCTGGACAGGGTGATAATTCACCCCTCCACTTT. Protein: CSASPGQGDNSPLHF.

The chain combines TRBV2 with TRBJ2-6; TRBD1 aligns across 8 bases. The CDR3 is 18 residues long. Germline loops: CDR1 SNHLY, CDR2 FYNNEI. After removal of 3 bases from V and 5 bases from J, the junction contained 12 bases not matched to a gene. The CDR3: CASSDPGTGLSRANVLTF. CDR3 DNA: TGTGCCAGCAGTGACCCCGGGACAGGCCTCTCGAGGGCCAACGTCCTGACTTTC.